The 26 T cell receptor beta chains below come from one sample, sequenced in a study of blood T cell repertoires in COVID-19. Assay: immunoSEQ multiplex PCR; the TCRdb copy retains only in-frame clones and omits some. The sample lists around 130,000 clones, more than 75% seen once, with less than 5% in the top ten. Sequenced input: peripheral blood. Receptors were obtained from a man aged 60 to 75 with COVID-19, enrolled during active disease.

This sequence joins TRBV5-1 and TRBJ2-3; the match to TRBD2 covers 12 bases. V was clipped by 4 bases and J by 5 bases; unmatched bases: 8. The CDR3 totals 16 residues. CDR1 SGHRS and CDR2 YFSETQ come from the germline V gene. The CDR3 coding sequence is TGCGCCAGCAGCCCGGGACTAGCGGGTTATGGAGATACGCAGTATTTT. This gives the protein CASSPGLAGYGDTQYF.

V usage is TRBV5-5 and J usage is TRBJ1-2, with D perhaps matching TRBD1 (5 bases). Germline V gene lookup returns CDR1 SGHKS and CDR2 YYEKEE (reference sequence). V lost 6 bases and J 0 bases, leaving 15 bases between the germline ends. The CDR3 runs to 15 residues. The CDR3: CASKKQGGTNYGYTF. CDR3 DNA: TGTGCCAGCAAAAAGCAGGGAGGTACTAACTATGGCTACACCTTC. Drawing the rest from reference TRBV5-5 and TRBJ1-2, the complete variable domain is DAGVTQSPTHLIKTRGQQVTLRCSPISGHKSVSWYQQVLGQGPQFIFQYYEKEERGRGNFPDRFSARQFPNYSSELNVNALLLGDSALYLCASKKQGGTNYGYTFGSGTRLTVV.

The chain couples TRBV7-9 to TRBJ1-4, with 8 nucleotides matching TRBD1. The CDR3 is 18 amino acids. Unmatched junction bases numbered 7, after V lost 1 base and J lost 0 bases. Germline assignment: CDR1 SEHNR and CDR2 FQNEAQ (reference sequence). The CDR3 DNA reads TGTGCCAGCAGCTTAGGGGGACAGGCGATTGCAACTAATGAAAAACTGTTTTTT. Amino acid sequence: CASSLGGQAIATNEKLFF.

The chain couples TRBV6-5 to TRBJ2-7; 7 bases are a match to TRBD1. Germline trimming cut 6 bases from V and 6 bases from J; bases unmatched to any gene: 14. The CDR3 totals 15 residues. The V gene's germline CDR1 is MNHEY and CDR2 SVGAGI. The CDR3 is CASSPGTALGFEQYF. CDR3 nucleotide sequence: TGTGCCAGCAGCCCCGGGACAGCCCTTGGGTTCGAGCAGTACTTC.

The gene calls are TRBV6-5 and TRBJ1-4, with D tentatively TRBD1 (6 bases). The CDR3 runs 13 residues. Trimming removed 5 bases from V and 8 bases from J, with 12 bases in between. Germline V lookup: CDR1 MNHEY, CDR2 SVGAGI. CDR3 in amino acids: CASSRDTGEKLFF. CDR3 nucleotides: TGTGCCAGCAGTAGGGACACTGGGGAAAAACTGTTTTTT.

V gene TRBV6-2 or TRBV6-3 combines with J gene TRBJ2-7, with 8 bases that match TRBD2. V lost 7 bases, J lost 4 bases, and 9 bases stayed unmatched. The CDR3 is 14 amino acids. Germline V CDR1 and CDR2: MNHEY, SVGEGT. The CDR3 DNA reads TGTGCCAGCAACCCGGGAGGGCCATCGTACGAGCAGTACTTC. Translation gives CASNPGGPSYEQYF.

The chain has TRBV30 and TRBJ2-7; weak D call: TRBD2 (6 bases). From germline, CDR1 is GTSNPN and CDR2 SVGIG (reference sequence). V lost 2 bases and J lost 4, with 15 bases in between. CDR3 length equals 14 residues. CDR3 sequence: CAWSRREAPYEQYF. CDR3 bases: TGTGCCTGGAGTAGGAGGGAGGCTCCGTACGAGCAGTACTTC.

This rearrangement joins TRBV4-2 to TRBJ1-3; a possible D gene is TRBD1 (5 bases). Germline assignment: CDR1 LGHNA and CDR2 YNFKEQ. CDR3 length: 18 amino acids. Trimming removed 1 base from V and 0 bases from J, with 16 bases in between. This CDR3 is CASSQGSLGLDSGNTIYF. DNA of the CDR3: TGTGCCAGCAGCCAAGGGTCTTTGGGGCTGGACTCTGGAAACACCATATATTTT.

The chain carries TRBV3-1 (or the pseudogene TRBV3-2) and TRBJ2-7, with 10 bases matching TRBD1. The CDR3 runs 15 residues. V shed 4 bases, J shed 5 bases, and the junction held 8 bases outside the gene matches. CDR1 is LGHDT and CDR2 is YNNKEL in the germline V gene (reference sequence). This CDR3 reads CASSLSETGGNEQYF. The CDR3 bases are TGTGCCAGCAGCCTGTCCGAGACAGGGGGCAACGAGCAGTACTTC.

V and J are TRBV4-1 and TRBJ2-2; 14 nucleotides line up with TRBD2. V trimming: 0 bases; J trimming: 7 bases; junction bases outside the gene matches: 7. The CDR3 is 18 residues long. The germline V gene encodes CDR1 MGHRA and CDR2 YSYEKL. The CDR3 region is CASSQDQGTSGSGGELFF. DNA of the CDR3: TGCGCCAGCAGCCAAGATCAAGGGACTAGCGGGAGTGGCGGGGAGCTGTTTTTT.

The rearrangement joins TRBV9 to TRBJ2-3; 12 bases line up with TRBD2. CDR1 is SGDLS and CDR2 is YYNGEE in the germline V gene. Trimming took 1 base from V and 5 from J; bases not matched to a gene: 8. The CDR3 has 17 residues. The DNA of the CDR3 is TGTGCCAGCAGCGTACGTTCTAGCGGGAGGGAGATAGATACGCAGTATTTT. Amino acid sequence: CASSVRSSGREIDTQYF.

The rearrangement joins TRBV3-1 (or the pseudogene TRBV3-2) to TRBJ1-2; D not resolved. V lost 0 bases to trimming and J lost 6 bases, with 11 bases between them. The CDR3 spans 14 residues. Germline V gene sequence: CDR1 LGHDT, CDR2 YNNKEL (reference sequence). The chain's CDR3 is CASSQDSQHHGYTF. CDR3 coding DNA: TGTGCCAGCAGCCAAGACTCACAGCACCATGGCTACACCTTC.

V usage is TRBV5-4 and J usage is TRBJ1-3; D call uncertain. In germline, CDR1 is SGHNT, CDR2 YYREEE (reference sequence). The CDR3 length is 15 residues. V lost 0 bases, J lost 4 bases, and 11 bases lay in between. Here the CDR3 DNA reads TGTGCCAGCAGCTTGGACGTTCCGGGAGGAAACACCATATATTTT. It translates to CASSLDVPGGNTIYF.

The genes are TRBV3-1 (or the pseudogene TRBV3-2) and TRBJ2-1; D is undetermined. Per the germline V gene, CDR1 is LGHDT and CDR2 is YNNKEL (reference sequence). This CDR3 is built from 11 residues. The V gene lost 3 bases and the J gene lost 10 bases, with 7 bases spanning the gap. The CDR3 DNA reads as TGTGCCAGCAGCCAGGCGGCCGAGCAGTTCTTC. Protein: CASSQAAEQFF.

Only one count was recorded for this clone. CDR3 in DNA: TGTGCCAGCAGCCGGACTGGCGTCTCTGGAAACACCATATATTTT. Its protein product is CASSRTGVSGNTIYF. The chain is built from TRBV7-2 and TRBJ1-3; D ambiguous. Germline CDR1 and CDR2: SGHTA and FQGNSA. Trimming pared 5 bases from V and 0 bases from J, leaving 11 bases between. This CDR3 spans 15 amino acids.

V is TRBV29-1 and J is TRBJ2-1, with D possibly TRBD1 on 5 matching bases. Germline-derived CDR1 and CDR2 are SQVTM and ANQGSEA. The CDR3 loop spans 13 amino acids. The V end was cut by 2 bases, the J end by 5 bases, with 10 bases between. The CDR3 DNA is TGCAGCGTTGAAATCGGCAGGGACAATGAGCAGTTCTTC. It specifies CSVEIGRDNEQFF.

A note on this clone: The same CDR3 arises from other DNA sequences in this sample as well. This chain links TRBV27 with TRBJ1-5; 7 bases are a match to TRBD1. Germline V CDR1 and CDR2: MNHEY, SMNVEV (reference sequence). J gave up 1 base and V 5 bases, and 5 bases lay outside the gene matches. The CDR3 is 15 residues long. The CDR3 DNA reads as TGTGCCAGCAGTCTAGACAGGGTAAGCAATCAGCCCCAGCATTTT. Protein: CASSLDRVSNQPQHF.

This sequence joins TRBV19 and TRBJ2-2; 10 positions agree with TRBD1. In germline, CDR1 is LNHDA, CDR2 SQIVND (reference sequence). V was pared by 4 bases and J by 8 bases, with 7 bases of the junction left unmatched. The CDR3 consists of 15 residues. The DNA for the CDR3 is TGTGCCAGTAGTACCCGGGACAGGGGTGGAGGGGAGCTGTTTTTT. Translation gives CASSTRDRGGGELFF.

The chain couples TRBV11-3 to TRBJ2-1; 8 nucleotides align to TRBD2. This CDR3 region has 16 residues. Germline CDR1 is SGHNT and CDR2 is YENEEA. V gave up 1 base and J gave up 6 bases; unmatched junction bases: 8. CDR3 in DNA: TGTGCCAGCAGCTTAGGTCGCGGGGGGTTACGCAATGAGCAGTTCTTC. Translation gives CASSLGRGGLRNEQFF.

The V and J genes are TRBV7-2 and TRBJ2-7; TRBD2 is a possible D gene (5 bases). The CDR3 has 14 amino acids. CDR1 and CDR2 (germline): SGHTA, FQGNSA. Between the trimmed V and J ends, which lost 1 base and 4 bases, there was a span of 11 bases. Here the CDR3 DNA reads TGTGCCAGCAGCTTAGTCCTAGCCTCTTACGAGCAGTACTTC. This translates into CASSLVLASYEQYF.

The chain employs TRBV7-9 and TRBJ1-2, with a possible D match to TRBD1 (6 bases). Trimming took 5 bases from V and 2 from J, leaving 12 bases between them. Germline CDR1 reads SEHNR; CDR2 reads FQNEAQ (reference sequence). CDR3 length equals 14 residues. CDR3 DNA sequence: TGTGCCAGCAGCCGAGATCAGGGGAACTATGGCTACACCTTC. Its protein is CASSRDQGNYGYTF.

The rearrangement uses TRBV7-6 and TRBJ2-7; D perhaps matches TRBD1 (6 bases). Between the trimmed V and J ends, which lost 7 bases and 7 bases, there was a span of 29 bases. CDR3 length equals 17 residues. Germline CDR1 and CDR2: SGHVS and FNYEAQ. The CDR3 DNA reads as TGTGCCAGCACCTTTTGGGACGTCAGGGGTCAGGGATTTGAGCAGTACTTC. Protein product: CASTFWDVRGQGFEQYF. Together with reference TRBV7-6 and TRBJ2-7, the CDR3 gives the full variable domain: GAGVSQSPRYKVTKRGQDVALRCDPISGHVSLYWYRQALGQGPEFLTYFNYEAQQDKSGLPNDRFSAERPEGSISTLTIQRTEQRDSAMYRCASTFWDVRGQGFEQYFGPGTRLTVT.

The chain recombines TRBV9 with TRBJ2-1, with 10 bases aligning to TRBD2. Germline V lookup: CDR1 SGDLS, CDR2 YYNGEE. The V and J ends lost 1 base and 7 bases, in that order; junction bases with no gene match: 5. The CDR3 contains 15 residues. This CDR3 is CASSVRTSGLNEQFF. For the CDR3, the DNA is TGTGCCAGCAGCGTAAGGACTAGCGGACTTAATGAGCAGTTCTTC.

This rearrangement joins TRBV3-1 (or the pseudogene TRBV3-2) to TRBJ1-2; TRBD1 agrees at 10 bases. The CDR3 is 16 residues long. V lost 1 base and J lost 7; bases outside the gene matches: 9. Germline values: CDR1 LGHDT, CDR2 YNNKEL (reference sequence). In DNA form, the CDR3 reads TGTGCCAGCAGCCAAGGGGACAGGGGCTCTTCCGCTGGCTACACCTTC. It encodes CASSQGDRGSSAGYTF.

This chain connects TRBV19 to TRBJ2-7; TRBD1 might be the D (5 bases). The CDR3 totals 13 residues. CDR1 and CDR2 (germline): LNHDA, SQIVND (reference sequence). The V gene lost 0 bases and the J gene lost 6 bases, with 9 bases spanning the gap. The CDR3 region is CASSIEGAGEQYF. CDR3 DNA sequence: TGTGCCAGTAGTATAGAAGGGGCCGGCGAGCAGTACTTC.

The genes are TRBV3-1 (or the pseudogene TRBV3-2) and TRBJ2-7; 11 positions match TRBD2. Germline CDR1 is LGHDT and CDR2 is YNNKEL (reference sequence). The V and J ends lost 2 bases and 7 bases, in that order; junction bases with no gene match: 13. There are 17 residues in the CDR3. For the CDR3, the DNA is TGTGCCAGCAGCCAATGGGCCCCTATGGTAGCGGGAGGGGAGCAGTACTTC. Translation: CASSQWAPMVAGGEQYF.